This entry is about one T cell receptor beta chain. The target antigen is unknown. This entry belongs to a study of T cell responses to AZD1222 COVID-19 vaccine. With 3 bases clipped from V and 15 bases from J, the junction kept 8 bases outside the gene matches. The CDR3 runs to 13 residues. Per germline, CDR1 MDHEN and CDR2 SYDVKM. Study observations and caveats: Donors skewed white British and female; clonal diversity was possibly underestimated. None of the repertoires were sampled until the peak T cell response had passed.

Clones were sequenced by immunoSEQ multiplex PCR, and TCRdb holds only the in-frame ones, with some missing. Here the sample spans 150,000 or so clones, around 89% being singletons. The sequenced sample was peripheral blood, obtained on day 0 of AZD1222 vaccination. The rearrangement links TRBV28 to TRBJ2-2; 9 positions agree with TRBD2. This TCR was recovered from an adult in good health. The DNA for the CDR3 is TGTGCCAGCAGTTTGTTTGGCGGGAGGGCCTTGTTTTTT. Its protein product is CASSLFGGRALFF. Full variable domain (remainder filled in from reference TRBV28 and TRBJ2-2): DVKVTQSSRYLVKRTGEKVFLECVQDMDHENMFWYRQDPGLGLRLIYFSYDVKMKEKGDIPEGYSVSREKKERFSLILESASTNQTSMYLCASSLFGGRALFFGEGSRLTVL.